Listed below are T cell receptor beta chains from one sample, sequenced in a study of metastatic and nonmetastatic thyroid tumors. Using MiXCR, TCRdb reanalyzed the PCR reads. Seen here are about 38,000 clones, around 47% observed once, and the top ten hold around 24%. Source material: tumor tissue. The receptors here all came from a male donor with papillary thyroid cancer or a benign thyroid nodule (not recorded which). Some clones in this sample may be carry-over from other donors' samples. CDR3s include the opening cysteine and the closing phenylalanine or tryptophan. D genes are given only for firm matches. A row's size may be missing; if present it is once, few, many or a size class.

j_call: TRBJ1-3; d_call: NA; v_call: TRBV9; cdr3_length: 15; clone_size: NA; cdr3_aa: CASSPAGSSGNTIYF; cdr3_nt: TGTGCCAGCAGCCCTGCTGGGAGCTCTGGAAACACCATATATTTT
j_call: TRBJ1-4; d_call: NA; v_call: TRBV30; cdr3_length: 15; clone_size: NA; cdr3_aa: CAWRRSAGIGEKLFF; cdr3_nt: TGTGCCTGGAGAAGGTCGGCAGGCATAGGCGAAAAACTGTTTTTT
j_call: TRBJ2-7; d_call: NA; v_call: TRBV20-1; cdr3_length: 13; clone_size: few; cdr3_aa: CSAREAGPYEQYF; cdr3_nt: TGCAGTGCTAGAGAGGCAGGACCCTACGAGCAGTACTTC
j_call: TRBJ2-3; d_call: TRBD2; v_call: TRBV20-1; cdr3_length: 15; clone_size: NA; cdr3_aa: CSARIQRGGTDTQYF; cdr3_nt: TGCAGTGCTAGGATACAGCGGGGGGGCACAGATACGCAGTATTTT
j_call: TRBJ1-6; d_call: TRBD1; v_call: TRBV20-1; cdr3_length: 18; clone_size: once; cdr3_aa: CSAPWISRDRGINSPLHF; cdr3_nt: TGCAGTGCTCCCTGGATATCCCGGGACAGGGGGATTAATTCACCCCTCCACTTT
j_call: TRBJ2-5; d_call: TRBD1; v_call: TRBV11-2; cdr3_length: 12; clone_size: NA; cdr3_aa: CASSGQQETQYF; cdr3_nt: TGTGCCAGCTCGGGACAGCAAGAGACCCAGTACTTC
j_call: TRBJ2-1; d_call: TRBD2; v_call: TRBV18; cdr3_length: 16; clone_size: NA; cdr3_aa: CASSPLAGGHLNEQFF; cdr3_nt: TGTGCCAGCTCACCCCTAGCGGGAGGGCACCTAAATGAGCAGTTCTTC
j_call: TRBJ2-7; d_call: TRBD1; v_call: TRBV30; cdr3_length: 14; clone_size: NA; cdr3_aa: CAWSSQGVTYEQYF; cdr3_nt: TGTGCCTGGAGTTCACAGGGGGTAACCTACGAGCAGTACTTC
j_call: TRBJ1-5; d_call: NA; v_call: TRBV4-3; cdr3_length: 15; clone_size: NA; cdr3_aa: CASSQDLQPDQPQHF; cdr3_nt: TGCGCCAGCAGCCAAGATCTACAGCCCGATCAGCCCCAGCATTTT
j_call: TRBJ2-7; d_call: NA; v_call: TRBV5-1; cdr3_length: 16; clone_size: NA; cdr3_aa: CASRPSFGGRGNEQYF; cdr3_nt: TGCGCCAGCAGACCGTCGTTTGGGGGAAGGGGAAACGAGCAGTACTTC
j_call: TRBJ1-6; d_call: NA; v_call: TRBV6-1; cdr3_length: 13; clone_size: few; cdr3_aa: CAITTARNSPLHF; cdr3_nt: TGTGCCATCACGACAGCCCGTAATTCACCCCTCCACTTT
j_call: TRBJ1-1; d_call: NA; v_call: TRBV11-2; cdr3_length: 13; clone_size: NA; cdr3_aa: CASSLAGLSEAFF; cdr3_nt: TGTGCCAGCAGCCTCGCGGGATTGTCTGAAGCTTTCTTT
j_call: TRBJ2-7; d_call: NA; v_call: TRBV6-2/TRBV6-3; cdr3_length: 15; clone_size: NA; cdr3_aa: CASSYSRVQGNEQYF; cdr3_nt: TGTGCCAGCAGTTACTCGAGGGTTCAGGGGAACGAGCAGTACTTC
j_call: TRBJ1-2; d_call: TRBD1; v_call: TRBV29-1; cdr3_length: 14; clone_size: few; cdr3_aa: CSVGPGQGSNGYTF; cdr3_nt: TGCAGCGTTGGACCGGGACAGGGGTCGAATGGCTACACCTTC
j_call: TRBJ1-2; d_call: NA; v_call: TRBV27; cdr3_length: 14; clone_size: few; cdr3_aa: CASSRYWGGDGYTF; cdr3_nt: TGTGCCAGCAGTCGTTACTGGGGGGGAGATGGCTACACCTTC
j_call: TRBJ2-3; d_call: NA; v_call: TRBV20-1; cdr3_length: 15; clone_size: NA; cdr3_aa: CSASPGTGGTDTQYF; cdr3_nt: TGCAGTGCTAGTCCCGGGACGGGAGGCACAGATACGCAGTATTTT
j_call: TRBJ2-4; d_call: NA; v_call: TRBV6-2/TRBV6-3; cdr3_length: 16; clone_size: few; cdr3_aa: CASRPAGGVPKNIQYF; cdr3_nt: TGTGCCAGCAGACCGGCGGGCGGGGTGCCCAAAAACATTCAGTACTTC
j_call: TRBJ2-5; d_call: TRBD2; v_call: TRBV28; cdr3_length: 15; clone_size: few; cdr3_aa: CASCVLAGVVETQYF; cdr3_nt: TGTGCCAGCTGCGTACTAGCGGGAGTGGTAGAGACCCAGTACTTC
j_call: TRBJ2-3; d_call: NA; v_call: TRBV27; cdr3_length: 15; clone_size: NA; cdr3_aa: CASSLRLAYGDTPYF; cdr3_nt: TGTGCCAGCAGTTTAAGGCTAGCGTATGGAGATACGCCGTATTTT
j_call: TRBJ2-1; d_call: NA; v_call: TRBV6-1; cdr3_length: 13; clone_size: NA; cdr3_aa: CASRAVSYNEQFF; cdr3_nt: TGTGCCAGCAGGGCCGTCTCCTACAATGAGCAGTTCTTC
j_call: TRBJ2-7; d_call: NA; v_call: TRBV11-2; cdr3_length: 11; clone_size: NA; cdr3_aa: CASSQGREQYF; cdr3_nt: TGTGCCAGCAGTCAAGGCCGTGAGCAGTACTTC
j_call: TRBJ2-3; d_call: NA; v_call: TRBV20-1; cdr3_length: 15; clone_size: NA; cdr3_aa: CSPPGGLSYSDTQYF; cdr3_nt: TGCAGTCCCCCTGGGGGGCTAAGTTACTCAGATACGCAGTATTTT
j_call: TRBJ2-1; d_call: NA; v_call: TRBV6-5; cdr3_length: 11; clone_size: NA; cdr3_aa: CASSIDGEQFF; cdr3_nt: TGTGCCAGCAGTATCGACGGTGAGCAGTTCTTC
j_call: TRBJ2-3; d_call: NA; v_call: TRBV7-7; cdr3_length: 15; clone_size: NA; cdr3_aa: CASSLGTGKLDTQYF; cdr3_nt: TGTGCTAGCAGCTTAGGTACAGGGAAATTAGATACGCAGTATTTT
j_call: TRBJ2-7; d_call: TRBD2; v_call: TRBV6-2/TRBV6-3; cdr3_length: 15; clone_size: NA; cdr3_aa: CASSPQREEPYEQYF; cdr3_nt: TGTGCCAGCAGTCCTCAGCGGGAGGAACCCTACGAGCAGTACTTC
j_call: TRBJ2-1; d_call: TRBD1; v_call: TRBV12-3/TRBV12-4; cdr3_length: 16; clone_size: few; cdr3_aa: CASSLGQGTGTNEQFF; cdr3_nt: TGTGCCAGCAGTTTAGGCCAAGGGACAGGGACCAATGAGCAGTTCTTC
j_call: TRBJ1-2; d_call: NA; v_call: TRBV11-2; cdr3_length: 11; clone_size: once; cdr3_aa: CASSLIWGYTF; cdr3_nt: TGTGCCAGCAGCCTCATTTGGGGCTACACCTTC
j_call: TRBJ2-7; d_call: NA; v_call: TRBV18; cdr3_length: 15; clone_size: few; cdr3_aa: CASSPDTGSSYEQYF; cdr3_nt: TGTGCCAGCTCACCCGACACCGGGAGCTCCTACGAGCAGTACTTC
j_call: TRBJ2-7; d_call: NA; v_call: TRBV27; cdr3_length: 15; clone_size: NA; cdr3_aa: CASSLSAGARNEQYF; cdr3_nt: TGTGCCAGCAGTTTATCGGCAGGGGCGAGGAACGAGCAGTACTTC
j_call: TRBJ2-6; d_call: TRBD1; v_call: TRBV30; cdr3_length: 15; clone_size: NA; cdr3_aa: CAARDSLSGANVLTF; cdr3_nt: TGTGCCGCACGGGACAGCCTCTCTGGGGCCAACGTCCTGACTTTC
j_call: TRBJ2-2; d_call: TRBD1; v_call: TRBV6-2/TRBV6-3; cdr3_length: 14; clone_size: NA; cdr3_aa: CASRRQGFTGELFF; cdr3_nt: TGTGCCAGCAGAAGACAGGGATTCACCGGGGAGCTGTTTTTT